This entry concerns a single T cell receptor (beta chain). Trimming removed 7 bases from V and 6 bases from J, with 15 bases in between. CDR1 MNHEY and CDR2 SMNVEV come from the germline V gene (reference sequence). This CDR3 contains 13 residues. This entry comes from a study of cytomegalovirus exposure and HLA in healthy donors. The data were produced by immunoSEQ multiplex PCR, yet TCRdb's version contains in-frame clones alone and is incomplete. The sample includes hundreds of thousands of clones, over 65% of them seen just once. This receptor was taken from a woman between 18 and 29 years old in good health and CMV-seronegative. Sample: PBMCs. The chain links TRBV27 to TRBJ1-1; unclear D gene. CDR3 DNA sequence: TGTGCCAGCACCTCCTTACTTACCCCTGAAGCTTTCTTT. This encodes CASTSLLTPEAFF.